This T cell receptor (beta chain) was sequenced during a study of blood T cell repertoires in COVID-19. Study overall: Specimens from acute and convalescent COVID-19 originated in the United States, Italy and Spain. T cells, B-cell-depleted T cells, or PBMCs provided the cDNA or gDNA that served as material.

The CDR3 covers 15 residues. Per the original methods: Counts of nucleated cells, estimated from reference gene primer amplification, were obtained. Produced via immunoSEQ multiplex PCR; TCRdb's table is partial and in-frame only. V, J and clone size reflect that table, while D and trimming were determined from the DNA. The sample includes 95,000 to 150,000 clones, about 85% of them seen just once. The receptor's source is a man in his sixties with acute or convalescent COVID-19. The rearrangement joins TRBV21-1 to TRBJ1-2; the DNA was not compared with TRBD1, the D call given in the table. TRBV21-1 is flagged as a pseudogene. The sample taken for sequencing was peripheral blood. CDR3 sequence: CASSKAPGQNYGYTF. The CDR3 DNA sequence: TGTGCCAGCAGCAAAGCCCCGGGACAGAACTATGGCTACACCTTC.